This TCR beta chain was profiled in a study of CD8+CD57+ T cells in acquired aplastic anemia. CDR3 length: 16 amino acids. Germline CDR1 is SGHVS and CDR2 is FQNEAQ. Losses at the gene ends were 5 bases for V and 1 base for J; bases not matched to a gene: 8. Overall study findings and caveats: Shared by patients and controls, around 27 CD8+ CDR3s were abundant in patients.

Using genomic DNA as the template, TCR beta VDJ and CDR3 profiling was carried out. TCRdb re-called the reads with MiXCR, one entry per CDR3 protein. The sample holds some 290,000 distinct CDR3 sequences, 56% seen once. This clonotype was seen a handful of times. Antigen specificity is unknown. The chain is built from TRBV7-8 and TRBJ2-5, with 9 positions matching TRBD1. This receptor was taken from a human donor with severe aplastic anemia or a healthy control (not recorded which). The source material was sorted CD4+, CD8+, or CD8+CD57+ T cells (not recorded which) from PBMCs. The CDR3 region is CASSPPGTGIQETQYF. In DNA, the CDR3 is TGTGCCAGCAGCCCCCCCGGGACAGGGATCCAAGAGACCCAGTACTTC.